The T cell receptor beta chain described here comes from a study of T cell responses to AZD1222 COVID-19 vaccine. Study conclusions and caveats: In a largely white British group with more females than males, clonal diversity was possibly underestimated. Nearly half of the spike-specific TCRs reportedly recognize variant regions that carry no mutations.

V was clipped by 8 bases and J by 8 bases, with 13 bases between them. CDR1 LNHDA and CDR2 SQIVND come from the germline V gene (reference sequence). The CDR3 is made up of 13 amino acids. The protocol was immunoSEQ multiplex PCR, while the TCRdb copy is restricted to in-frame clones and leaves out a portion. The sample holds around 140,000 clones, approximately 91% seen once. As regards this clone: Its antigen is not known.

J is TRBJ1-6 and V is TRBV19; D may be TRBD1 (5 bases). The TCR originated in an adult who received the AZD1222 COVID-19 vaccine. The material sequenced was peripheral blood, taken 28 days after the second AZD1222 dose. The CDR3 reads CASQHRGDSPLHF. Written as DNA, the CDR3 is TGTGCCAGTCAACACAGAGGGGATTCACCCCTCCACTTT.